What follows describes a single T cell receptor (beta chain). The antigen is not known. This sample was taken from a study of tumor-infiltrating lymphocytes in localized non-small cell lung cancer. Overall study: The cohort mixed smokers and never-smokers, several histologies, and some post-neoadjuvant-chemotherapy samples.

Germline values: CDR1 MDHEN, CDR2 SYDVKM. Trimming pared 6 bases from V and 4 bases from J, leaving 19 bases between. This CDR3 contains 16 residues. Whole-study findings and limits: TCR sequencing covered a subset of patients with enough tissue. No T-cell fraction difference was seen between IM1 and IM2 tumors.

Data came from immunoSEQ multiplex PCR; TCRdb stores just in-frame clones and leaves some out. The sample shows roughly 9,100 clones, about 81% of them seen only once. The J gene is TRBJ1-5, the V gene TRBV28; maybe TRBD1 (6 bases). The sequence was collected from a human donor with non-small cell lung cancer. The sample taken for sequencing was uninvolved lung tissue not adjacent to the tumor. CDR3 in DNA: TGTGCCAGCAGCATAGAGGGGGGGATGGGGAATCAGCCCCAGCATTTT. Translated: CASSIEGGMGNQPQHF.